Each of the 11 T cell receptor beta chains below was sequenced from the same sample in a study of T cells after yellow fever vaccination. TCRdb reprocessed the 5' RACE reads via MiXCR and lists one record per CDR3 protein. The sample shows some 120,000 distinct CDR3 sequences, roughly 8.2% of them seen only once. The sample in question was CD8+ T cells sorted from PBMCs, obtained on the day of the yellow fever booster vaccination. These receptors came from a young man who received the YFV17D yellow fever vaccine.

This clonotype was counted between two and nine times. The gene calls are TRBV4-2 and TRBJ1-5, with a tentative D call TRBD1 (5 bases). V dropped 5 bases and J dropped 6 bases, with 17 bases sitting between them. In germline, CDR1 is LGHNA, CDR2 YNFKEQ. The length of the CDR3 is 15 residues. The chain's CDR3 is CASSGGEGWGQPQHF. CDR3 nucleotide sequence: TGTGCCAGCAGCGGAGGGGAGGGTTGGGGTCAGCCCCAGCATTTT.

This clonotype showed up just a few times. V gene TRBV25-1 combines with J gene TRBJ2-5, with D uncertain. The CDR3 is 12 residues long. CDR1 and CDR2 from the germline V gene are MGHDK and SYGVNS. V lost 1 base to trimming and J lost 7 bases, with 7 bases between them. CDR3 amino acids: CASSEWGRTQYF. The CDR3 DNA is TGTGCCAGCAGTGAATGGGGTCGGACCCAGTACTTC. The whole variable domain, remainder taken from reference TRBV25-1 and TRBJ2-5, is EADIYQTPRYLVIGTGKKITLECSQTMGHDKMYWYQQDPGMELHLIHYSYGVNSTEKGDLSSESTVSRIRTEHFPLTLESARPSHTSQYLCASSEWGRTQYFGPGTRLLVL.

This rearrangement joins TRBV6-5 to TRBJ2-7; weak D call: TRBD2 (6 bases). Trimming stripped 10 bases from V and 2 bases from J, with 12 bases between. Germline V gives CDR1 MNHEY, CDR2 SVGAGI. The CDR3 consists of 12 residues. The CDR3 sequence: CATRGSAYEQYF. CDR3 in DNA: TGTGCCACCCGGGGGTCAGCCTACGAGCAGTACTTC.

This clonotype was recorded a few times. The CDR3 loop reads CASSAGTGGEQPKNIQYF. CDR3 nucleotides: TGTGCCAGCAGCGCCGGGACAGGGGGCGAACAGCCCAAAAACATTCAGTACTTC. V and J are TRBV9 and TRBJ2-4, with 12 bases lining up with TRBD1. In germline, CDR1 is SGDLS, CDR2 YYNGEE. This CDR3 contains 18 residues. Unmatched junction bases numbered 9, after V lost 3 bases and J lost 2 bases.

This clonotype showed up just a few times. The rearrangement uses TRBV11-2 and TRBJ2-1, with TRBD1 matching 9 bases. CDR1 SGHAT and CDR2 FQNNGV come from the germline V gene. The CDR3 sequence is 17 residues long. Trimming at V came to 6 bases and at J to 1 base, leaving 10 bases not matched to a gene. The CDR3 nucleotides are TGTGCCAGCAGTAAAACAGACAGGGGGGAATCCTACAATGAGCAGTTCTTC. Protein sequence: CASSKTDRGESYNEQFF.

This clonotype appeared many times. V and J are TRBV29-1 and TRBJ2-2; unclear D gene. This CDR3 is 14 amino acids long. Between the trimmed V and J ends, which lost 5 bases and 6 bases, there was a span of 16 bases. The germline V gene has CDR1 SQVTM and CDR2 ANQGSEA. The CDR3 here is CSVPEQSEAGELFF. The DNA of the CDR3 is TGCAGCGTTCCGGAACAGTCGGAAGCCGGGGAGCTGTTTTTT.

The chain recombines TRBV27 with TRBJ2-7; 9 positions match TRBD1. The CDR3 consists of 13 residues. Trimming cost V 6 bases and J 5 bases; bases outside gene matches: 5. Per germline, CDR1 MNHEY and CDR2 SMNVEV (reference sequence). The CDR3 sequence: CASRDRGSHEQYF. The CDR3 coding sequence is TGTGCCAGCAGGGACAGGGGTAGTCACGAGCAGTACTTC.

This chain connects TRBV6-4 to TRBJ2-2, with 7 bases matching TRBD2. The J segment lost 7 bases and the V segment lost 5 bases, leaving 7 bases of the junction unmatched. The CDR3 is 14 residues long. The germline gives CDR1 MRHNA, CDR2 SNTAGT. The DNA of the CDR3 is TGTGCCAGCAGTTTAAAATCGGGAGGCGGGGAGCTGTTTTTT. Residues: CASSLKSGGGELFF.

The genes are TRBV27 and TRBJ1-2; D possibly corresponds to TRBD1 (5 bases). The CDR3 extends over 13 amino acids. With 5 bases removed from V and 5 bases from J, the gap between germline ends came to 12 bases. CDR1 MNHEY and CDR2 SMNVEV come from the germline V gene (reference sequence). The CDR3 DNA reads as TGTGCCAGCAGTCCGCGGGGCGCTTATGGCTACACCTTC. Its protein product is CASSPRGAYGYTF.

The chain employs TRBV19 and TRBJ2-1; 9 nucleotides agree with TRBD2. CDR3 length equals 15 residues. Trimming took 3 bases from V and 5 from J; bases not matched to a gene: 5. CDR1 and CDR2 (germline): LNHDA, SQIVND (reference sequence). The CDR3 loop reads CASSIGSGGHNEQFF. The CDR3 coding sequence is TGTGCCAGTAGTATCGGTAGCGGGGGACACAATGAGCAGTTCTTC.

In the case of this clonotype: This may stem from a read error, because a much larger clone lies one nucleotide away. The chain couples TRBV7-9 to TRBJ2-5; D call uncertain. V was clipped by 5 bases and J by 5 bases, with 6 bases between them. This CDR3 has 11 residues. CDR1 and CDR2 (germline): SEHNR, FQNEAQ (reference sequence). The CDR3 DNA is TGTGCCAGCAGCCACGGGGAGACCCAGTACTTC. It codes for CASSHGETQYF.